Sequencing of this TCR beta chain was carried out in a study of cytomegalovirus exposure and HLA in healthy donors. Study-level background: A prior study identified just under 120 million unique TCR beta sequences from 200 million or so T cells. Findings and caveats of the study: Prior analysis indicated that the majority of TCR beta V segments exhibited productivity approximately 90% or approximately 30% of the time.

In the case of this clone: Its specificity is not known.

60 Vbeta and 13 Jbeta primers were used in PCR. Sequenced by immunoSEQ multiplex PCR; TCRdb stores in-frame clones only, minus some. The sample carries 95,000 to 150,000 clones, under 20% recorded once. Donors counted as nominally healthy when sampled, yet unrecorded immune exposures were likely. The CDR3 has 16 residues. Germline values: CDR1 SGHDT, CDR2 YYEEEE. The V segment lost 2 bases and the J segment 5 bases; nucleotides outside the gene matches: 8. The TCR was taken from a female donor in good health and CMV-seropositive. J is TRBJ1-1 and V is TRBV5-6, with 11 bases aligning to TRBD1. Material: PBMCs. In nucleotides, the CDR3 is TGTGCCAGCAGCTTACCGGGACAGGGGGAGGGAACTGAAGCTTTCTTT. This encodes CASSLPGQGEGTEAFF.